Listed below are T cell receptor beta chains from one sample, sequenced in a study of cytomegalovirus exposure and HLA in healthy donors. Profiling relied on immunoSEQ multiplex PCR, and the TCRdb table lists in-frame clones only, not all of them. The sample includes under 150,000 clones, about 9.2% seen only once; the top ten take 6% to 7.5%. The sequenced material came from PBMCs. These receptors came from a woman in her thirties or forties in good health and CMV-seropositive. Each CDR3 is given with its conserved first and last residue. The order of the fields is clone size, D gene, V gene, J gene, CDR3 DNA, CDR3 protein. A D gene is named only where the DNA matches it firmly. Clone size is shown for a subset of rows, as once, few, many or a class of expanded clone.

>few|-|TRBV6-5|TRBJ1-2
TGTGCCAGCAGGCCGCCAGGGGAACGGTATGGCTACACCTTC
CASRPPGERYGYTF
>many|TRBD1|TRBV7-9|TRBJ2-7
TGTGCCAGCAGCTTAGGGGGGACAGGGGGCTCCTACGAGCAGTACTTC
CASSLGGTGGSYEQYF
>few|-|TRBV27|TRBJ2-7
TGTGCCAGCAGTTTGGCGCGACGGGGGGAGCAGTACTTC
CASSLARRGEQYF
>few|TRBD1|TRBV2|TRBJ1-2
TGTGCCAGCTCTGTTTTACAGGGGGCGAGCTATGGCTACACCTTC
CASSVLQGASYGYTF
>few|TRBD1|TRBV6-1|TRBJ1-2
TGTGCCAGCAGTTCGGACAGGGTCGGATATGGCTACACCTTC
CASSSDRVGYGYTF
>-|-|TRBV5-4|TRBJ1-2
TGTGCCAGCAGCCTTGGGGGGGCGGAAGGACTATATGGCTACACCTTC
CASSLGGAEGLYGYTF
>few|TRBD2|TRBV6-7|TRBJ2-7
TGTGCCAGCAGTTACCTCTACAATCAGCGGGGGTTCGAGCAGTACTTC
CASSYLYNQRGFEQYF
>-|-|TRBV9|TRBJ1-4
TGTGCCAGCAGCAGGGGGTTGGTTGAAAAACTGTTTTTT
CASSRGLVEKLFF
>few|TRBD2|TRBV4-1|TRBJ2-3
TGCGCCAGCAGCCCGCGGGGGGACACAGATACGCAGTATTTT
CASSPRGDTDTQYF
>-|-|TRBV19|TRBJ1-2
TGTGCCAGTAGTATTAGCAACGGAGGCTATGGCTACACCTTC
CASSISNGGYGYTF
>-|TRBD2|TRBV4-1|TRBJ2-1
TGCGCCAGCAGCCAGATGGGACTAGCGCCAGACAATGAGCAGTTCTTC
CASSQMGLAPDNEQFF
>-|TRBD1|TRBV6-1|TRBJ1-2
TGTGCCAGCAGAACCGGGACAGTGGTTGACGGCTACACCTTC
CASRTGTVVDGYTF
>-|-|TRBV5-6|TRBJ2-3
TGTGCCAGCAGCCAAGCGGACTGGCCCCGCACAGATACGCAGTATTTT
CASSQADWPRTDTQYF
>-|-|TRBV10-1|TRBJ2-3
TGCGCCAGCAGTCAGGACTATTTTACAGATACGCAGTATTTT
CASSQDYFTDTQYF